This T cell receptor (beta chain) was retrieved from a study of blood T cells in healthy people across ages. Then a second PCR, running about 6 to 11 cycles, was carried out with a sample-barcoded 5' primer and a J-beta primer mix. MiXCR, run by TCRdb on the 5' RACE reads, gives a single entry per CDR3 protein. The top ten clones hold over 2% of a sample with about 1.8 million distinct CDR3 sequences, around half of them seen once. CDR3 length: 16 residues. Looked up from germline, CDR1 is LGHNT and CDR2 is FRNRAP. Trimming cost V 5 bases and J 4 bases, with 21 bases left between them. This sequence was found in a woman aged 35 to 49 in good health. The specimen was blood. The chain joins TRBV12-5 to TRBJ2-7; D may match TRBD1 or TRBD2 (7 bases each). CDR3 sequence reads: CASGPWTGGGGYEQYF. The DNA of the CDR3 is TGTGCTAGTGGTCCTTGGACAGGCGGGGGTGGGTACGAGCAGTACTTC.